This T cell receptor (beta chain) comes out of a study of cytomegalovirus exposure and HLA in healthy donors. 60 Vbeta and 13 Jbeta primers were used in PCR. The table came from immunoSEQ multiplex PCR; TCRdb's copy has only in-frame clones and leaves some out. The sample lists about 35,000 clones, 75% to 85% seen once, with approximately 5.5% in the top ten. There are 16 residues in the CDR3. V was clipped by 5 bases and J by 0 bases; unmatched bases: 5. Germline lookup yields CDR1 SNHLY and CDR2 FYNNEI. General study findings and limits: A classifier reportedly called cytomegalovirus status with high sensitivity and specificity.

With regard to this clone: No antigen is known for it.

Material for sequencing was PBMCs. The sequence was collected from a male donor in good health and CMV-seronegative. V usage is TRBV2 and J usage is TRBJ2-1, with 9 bases matching TRBD1. The DNA for the CDR3 is TGTGCCAGCAGTCCTACAGGGGGCATCTCCTACAATGAGCAGTTCTTC. Translated, it gives CASSPTGGISYNEQFF.